The 10 T cell receptor beta chains in this list originate from one sample, sequenced in a study of CD8 T cells in ankylosing spondylitis. Via MiXCR, TCRdb re-called the 5' RACE reads, giving one row per CDR3 protein. Here the sample spans around 770,000 distinct CDR3 sequences, about 20% being singletons. Their target antigens are unknown. Findings and limits, study-wide: Seven to nine highly homologous variants made up a TCR beta motif, and this motif appeared characteristic of ankylosing spondylitis blood.

Sequenced sample: blood, either unsorted or a sorted T cell fraction (not recorded which). These receptors all come from a male donor with ankylosing spondylitis.

The sample holds a few counts of this clonotype. J is TRBJ1-1 and V is TRBV10-2; no clear D. This CDR3 contains 12 residues. Between the trimmed V and J ends, which lost 2 bases and 7 bases, there was a span of 8 bases. The germline CDR1 and CDR2 sequences are WSHSY and SAAADI. CDR3 bases: TGCGCCAGCAGTGAGAGCCGAATTGAAGCTTTCTTT. It yields the protein CASSESRIEAFF.

This clonotype was counted a few times. The genes are TRBV12-5 and TRBJ2-3; D is ambiguous. Germline lookup yields CDR1 LGHNT and CDR2 FRNRAP. CDR3 length: 11 amino acids. V was pared by 1 base and J by 5 bases, with 1 base between. CDR3 protein: CASGLGDTQYF. In nucleotides, the CDR3 is TGTGCTAGTGGTTTGGGAGATACGCAGTATTTT.

This chain uses TRBV12-3 or TRBV12-4 with TRBJ2-1; no firm D call. The CDR3 is 14 residues long. V shed 1 base and J shed 9 bases, with 13 bases lying between them. CDR3 in DNA: TGTGCCAGCAGTTTAGGCAGTCGGGTTGCTGAGCAGTTCTTC. Its protein is CASSLGSRVAEQFF.

The chain has TRBV3-1 and TRBJ1-6; unclear D gene. Germline values: CDR1 LGHDT, CDR2 YNNKEL (reference sequence). CDR3 length equals 11 residues. Trimming pared 3 bases from V and 6 bases from J, leaving 0 bases between. The CDR3 loop is CASSHNSPLHF. The CDR3 DNA follows: TGTGCCAGCAGCCATAATTCACCCCTCCACTTT.

This clonotype was detected ten times or more. Relative to the germline gene, one junction end is altered; a read error may explain this. The CDR3 sequence is CASSLGGPNQPQHF. In DNA, the CDR3 is TGCGCCAGCAGCTTGGGGGGCCCTAATCAGCCCCAGCATTTT. The V call is TRBV27, the J call TRBJ1-5; tentative D call: TRBD1 (6 bases). The CDR3 runs to 14 residues. Per the germline V gene, CDR1 is MNHEY and CDR2 is SMNVEV (reference sequence).

The V call is TRBV5-1, the J call TRBJ1-6; D might be TRBD1 (5 bases). V lost 0 bases and J lost 7, with 11 bases in between. In germline, CDR1 is SGHRS, CDR2 YFSETQ. The CDR3 has 15 residues. CDR3 residues: CASSLDQGSNSPLHF. In DNA, the CDR3 is TGCGCCAGCAGCTTGGATCAGGGTTCGAATTCACCCCTCCACTTT.

Only a few counts were recorded for this clonotype. The V call is TRBV11-2, the J call TRBJ2-1, with 8 bases that match TRBD1. Germline-derived CDR1 and CDR2 are SGHAT and FQNNGV. This CDR3 has 16 amino acids. Unmatched junction bases numbered 9, after V lost 5 bases and J lost 3 bases. The CDR3 DNA sequence: TGTGCCAGCAGCCCTCGACAGGGGACTGACTACAATGAGCAGTTCTTC. Translation: CASSPRQGTDYNEQFF.

This clonotype turned up a few times. The rearrangement links TRBV6-5 to TRBJ2-7; D unresolved. From germline, CDR1 is MNHEY and CDR2 SVGAGI. The V end lost 2 bases, the J end lost 0 bases, and 5 bases lay between the germline ends. This CDR3 has 13 amino acids. The CDR3 DNA reads TGTGCCAGCAGTTACGCTCCCTCCTACGAGCAGTACTTC. Encoded protein: CASSYAPSYEQYF.

The CDR3 region has the DNA TGTGCCAGCAGTTTTTGGGCGGGAGGGTCTGATGAGCAGTTCTTC. It yields the protein CASSFWAGGSDEQFF. V is TRBV12-3 or TRBV12-4 and J is TRBJ2-1; TRBD2 matches 9 bases. CDR3 length: 15 amino acids. Losses at the gene ends were 3 bases for V and 8 bases for J; bases not matched to a gene: 8.

The chain employs TRBV6-5 and TRBJ1-2, with a tentative D call TRBD1 (5 bases). This CDR3 has 14 residues. V was cut by 0 bases and J by 7 bases, with 12 bases left in between. Germline V gives CDR1 MNHEY, CDR2 SVGAGI. As DNA, the CDR3 is TGTGCCAGCAGTTACTCGTTGGGTAGGGGTGGCTACACCTTC. The encoded protein is CASSYSLGRGGYTF.